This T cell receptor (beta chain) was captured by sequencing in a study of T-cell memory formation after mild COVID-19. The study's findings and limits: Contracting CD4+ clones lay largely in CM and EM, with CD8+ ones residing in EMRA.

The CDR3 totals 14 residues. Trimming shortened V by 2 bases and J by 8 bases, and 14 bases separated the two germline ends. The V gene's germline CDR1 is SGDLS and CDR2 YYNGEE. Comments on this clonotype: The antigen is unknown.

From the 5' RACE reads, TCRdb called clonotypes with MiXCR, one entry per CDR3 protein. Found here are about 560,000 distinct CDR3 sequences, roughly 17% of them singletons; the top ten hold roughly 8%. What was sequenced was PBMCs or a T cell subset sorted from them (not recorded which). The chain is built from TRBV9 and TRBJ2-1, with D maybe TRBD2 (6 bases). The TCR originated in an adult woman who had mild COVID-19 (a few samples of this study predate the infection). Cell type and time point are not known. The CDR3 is CASSVLRDGDEQFF. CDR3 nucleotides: TGTGCCAGCAGCGTCTTGCGGGACGGTGATGAGCAGTTCTTC.